This T cell receptor beta chain comes out of a study of response to subunit inactivated influenza vaccine. This clonotype was seen many times. A single record per CDR3 protein comes from TCRdb applying MiXCR to the RT-PCR reads. The data contain about 310,000 distinct CDR3 sequences, less than 25% of them singletons. The sequences come from PBMCs from blood, collected 21 months after vaccination. The TCR sequence derives from a man aged 50-75 years who received an inactivated influenza vaccine.

Here the CDR3 DNA reads TGTGCCAGCAAGGGGACTGCCTCCTACGAGCAGTACTTC. Translation: CASKGTASYEQYF. The chain carries TRBV3-1 and TRBJ2-7; D may be TRBD2 (6 bases). Germline V gene sequence: CDR1 LGHDT, CDR2 YNNKEL (reference sequence). Trimming cost V 7 bases and J 0 bases, with 10 bases left between them. This CDR3 comprises 13 residues.